This T cell receptor (beta chain) is drawn from a study of T cell responses to AZD1222 COVID-19 vaccine. CDR1 is LGHNA, CDR2 YNFKEQ, per germline. There are 16 residues in the CDR3. The V and J ends lost 1 base and 8 bases respectively, with 18 bases between them. Overall study results and limits: Baseline antibody screening turned up just 6 or 7 seropositive AZD1222 recipients. Mostly white British, mostly female donors; authors suggested clonal diversity may be underestimated. Repertoires were sampled only after the peak T cell response.

On this clone: Its antigen is still unknown.

Sequencing was performed with immunoSEQ multiplex PCR; in TCRdb, only in-frame clones are kept and a portion is missing. Of tens of thousands of clones detected, 70% to 90% appear once; the ten largest clones hold under 14%. The V call is TRBV4-2, the J call TRBJ1-5; no clear D. Source: peripheral blood, taken 28 days after the second AZD1222 dose. This sequence was found in an adult who received the AZD1222 COVID-19 vaccine. The CDR3 sequence is CASSQVVTPGVKPQHF. The CDR3 DNA is TGTGCCAGCAGCCAAGTAGTAACTCCGGGTGTGAAGCCCCAGCATTTT.